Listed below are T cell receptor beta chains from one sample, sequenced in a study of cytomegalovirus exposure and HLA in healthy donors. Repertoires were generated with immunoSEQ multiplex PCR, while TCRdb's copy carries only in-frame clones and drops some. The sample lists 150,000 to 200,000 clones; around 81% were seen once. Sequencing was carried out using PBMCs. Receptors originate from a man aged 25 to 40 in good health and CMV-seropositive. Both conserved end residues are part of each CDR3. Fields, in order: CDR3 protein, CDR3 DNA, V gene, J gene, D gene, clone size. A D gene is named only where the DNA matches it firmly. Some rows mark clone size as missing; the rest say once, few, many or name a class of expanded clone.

CDR3 protein: CASSEAAGDPDTQYF
CDR3 DNA: TGTGCCAGCAGTGAAGCAGCGGGGGATCCAGATACGCAGTATTTT
V gene: TRBV6-4
J gene: TRBJ2-3
D gene: TRBD2
clone size: NA

CDR3 protein: CASMPLGQGAYTIYF
CDR3 DNA: TGTGCCAGTATGCCCTTGGGACAGGGGGCTTACACCATATATTTT
V gene: TRBV19
J gene: TRBJ1-3
D gene: TRBD1
clone size: NA

CDR3 protein: CARCLQGAGELFF
CDR3 DNA: TGTGCCAGATGCTTACAGGGGGCCGGGGAGCTGTTTTTT
V gene: TRBV7-5
J gene: TRBJ2-2
D gene: NA
clone size: NA

CDR3 protein: CASSLGGPGELFF
CDR3 DNA: TGTGCCAGCAGCTTGGGGGGGCCCGGGGAGCTGTTTTTT
V gene: TRBV5-4
J gene: TRBJ2-2
D gene: NA
clone size: NA

CDR3 protein: CASGLAGDRRAGELFF
CDR3 DNA: TGTGCCAGCGGACTAGCGGGGGACAGGAGGGCCGGGGAGCTGTTTTTT
V gene: TRBV19
J gene: TRBJ2-2
D gene: TRBD2
clone size: NA

CDR3 protein: CASSIGNSGGGDTQYF
CDR3 DNA: TGTGCCAGTAGTATAGGAAATAGCGGGGGTGGGGATACGCAGTATTTT
V gene: TRBV19
J gene: TRBJ2-3
D gene: TRBD2
clone size: NA

CDR3 protein: CASSLWAGLDTEAFF
CDR3 DNA: TGCGCCAGCAGCTTGTGGGCAGGGTTAGACACTGAAGCTTTCTTT
V gene: TRBV5-1
J gene: TRBJ1-1
D gene: NA
clone size: NA

CDR3 protein: CASSGTSGEGYF
CDR3 DNA: TGTGCCAGCAGTGGGACTAGCGGCGAGGGGTACTTC
V gene: TRBV2
J gene: TRBJ2-7
D gene: TRBD2
clone size: once

CDR3 protein: CASSPMGQTGNTIYF
CDR3 DNA: TGCGCCAGCAGCCCGATGGGACAGACTGGAAACACCATATATTTT
V gene: TRBV5-1
J gene: TRBJ1-3
D gene: TRBD1
clone size: NA

CDR3 protein: CASMGGNYGYTF
CDR3 DNA: TGTGCCAGCATGGGGGGGAACTATGGCTACACCTTC
V gene: TRBV5-6
J gene: TRBJ1-2
D gene: NA
clone size: once

CDR3 protein: CAIREGQGASGYTF
CDR3 DNA: TGTGCCATCAGGGAGGGACAGGGGGCCTCTGGCTACACCTTC
V gene: TRBV10-3
J gene: TRBJ1-2
D gene: TRBD1
clone size: NA

CDR3 protein: CASSRLAGEQFF
CDR3 DNA: TGTGCCAGCAGTAGACTAGCTGGTGAGCAGTTCTTC
V gene: TRBV6-5
J gene: TRBJ2-1
D gene: TRBD2
clone size: NA

CDR3 protein: CASSLSVGSNTEAFF
CDR3 DNA: TGTGCCAGCAGCTTGTCGGTCGGGTCGAACACTGAAGCTTTCTTT
V gene: TRBV7-2
J gene: TRBJ1-1
D gene: NA
clone size: NA

CDR3 protein: CAWSDPGRDRITYEQYF
CDR3 DNA: TGTGCCTGGAGTGATCCAGGGCGGGACAGGATAACCTACGAGCAGTACTTC
V gene: TRBV30
J gene: TRBJ2-7
D gene: TRBD1
clone size: NA

CDR3 protein: CASSLGGGLAADTQYF
CDR3 DNA: TGTGCCAGCAGCTTAGGAGGGGGACTAGCGGCAGATACGCAGTATTTT
V gene: TRBV11-2
J gene: TRBJ2-3
D gene: TRBD2
clone size: NA

CDR3 protein: CASSLRTGLTEAFF
CDR3 DNA: TGTGCCAGCAGTTTAAGGACAGGGCTAACTGAAGCTTTCTTT
V gene: TRBV28
J gene: TRBJ1-1
D gene: TRBD1
clone size: NA

CDR3 protein: CASSRGTGGMWQPQHF
CDR3 DNA: TGTGCCAGTAGTAGGGGGACAGGGGGGATGTGGCAGCCCCAGCATTTT
V gene: TRBV19
J gene: TRBJ1-5
D gene: TRBD1
clone size: NA

CDR3 protein: CAWIHFEAFF
CDR3 DNA: TGTGCCTGGATCCATTTTGAAGCTTTCTTT
V gene: TRBV30
J gene: TRBJ1-1
D gene: NA
clone size: NA

CDR3 protein: CASSYGDRGTDTQYF
CDR3 DNA: TGTGCCAGCAGTTACGGGGACAGGGGAACAGATACGCAGTATTTT
V gene: TRBV6-5
J gene: TRBJ2-3
D gene: TRBD1
clone size: NA

CDR3 protein: CATSRDSGGVSEAFF
CDR3 DNA: TGTGCCACCAGCAGAGATTCAGGGGGCGTCTCTGAAGCTTTCTTT
V gene: TRBV15
J gene: TRBJ1-1
D gene: TRBD1
clone size: NA

CDR3 protein: CASTEGPRRGYTF
CDR3 DNA: TGTGCCAGCACTGAAGGGCCTCGGAGGGGCTACACCTTC
V gene: TRBV6-1
J gene: TRBJ1-2
D gene: NA
clone size: NA

CDR3 protein: CASTPGTSITQNEQYF
CDR3 DNA: TGTGCCAGTACCCCCGGGACATCGATCACTCAGAACGAGCAGTACTTC
V gene: TRBV19
J gene: TRBJ2-7
D gene: NA
clone size: NA

CDR3 protein: CASSLQGVHEQYF
CDR3 DNA: TGTGCCAGCAGCCTCCAGGGTGTCCACGAGCAGTACTTC
V gene: TRBV5-4
J gene: TRBJ2-7
D gene: NA
clone size: NA